This TCR beta chain came from a study of tumor and adjacent non-tumor tissue in lung cancer (dated by TCRdb to the late 2010s). About the investigation overall: Of the cohort, 11 to 12 patients had adenocarcinoma, 2 had squamous cell carcinoma and 1 had small cell lung cancer. The study compared bulk TCRbeta repertoires from lung tumor tissue and matched distant non-tumor lung tissue of under 16 lung cancer patients. A total of some 130,000,000 productive TCRbeta reads were generated by sequencing, corresponding to an average of roughly 4.1 million reads per sample. The 15 enrolled patients, of whom some ten were men and 5 were women, were aged roughly 30 to 80 years and were diagnosed with TNM stage I to III disease. Approximately 31 paired specimens, one tumor and one normal lung sample per patient, were profiled by TCRbeta CDR3 sequencing. Results and caveats for the whole study, not just this receptor: Tumor tissue showed significantly greater TCR diversity (inverse Simpson) than normal lung tissue (roughly 430 vs 170, P = 0.0075, Mann-Whitney U test). Younger patients had significantly higher TCR diversity, and higher tumor TCR diversity was associated with shorter overall and disease-free survival. The methods do not name the sequencing platform or mention unique molecular identifiers. A significantly larger cumulative share of the repertoire was made up by the top 100 clones in normal lung than in tumor tissue. With only roughly 14 patients in the cohort, the authors noted that larger samples and more detailed clinical data are needed. Peripheral blood was not sequenced, so blood TCRbeta repertoires were not examined in the lung cancer patients of the study.

Bulk unsorted tissue served as the source for RNA extraction, and RNA quality was assessed using a NanoDrop ND-1000 and an Agilent 2100. All donors had newly diagnosed lung cancer, had not received prior chemotherapy, and were admitted for thoracic surgery in China between August and November 2014. Patients with previous radiotherapy or chemotherapy, or with another concurrent cancer, were excluded from the study. Surgical tissue pieces of roughly 1-2 cm3 were preserved in RNAlater solution and stored at -80 °C until use. The CDR3 spans 15 residues, from the cysteine through the phenylalanine. The kept DNA is CDR3 alone, 45 bases in frame from the first base. The germline ends are 12 bases apart after V is trimmed by 4 bases and J by 0 bases. The germline V gene supplies CDR1 SGHRS and CDR2 YFSETQ. The method behind the library was multiplex PCR. Sequencing relied on an Illumina HiSeq 2500. TCRbeta libraries were built by three rounds of nested PCR using primers (Table S4), following protocols modified from ARM-PCR. Before sequencing, PCR products of 200-500 bp were excised from the gel and purified with the QIAquick gel extraction kit. As for how the authors treated the data: Trimmomatic was used to clean the reads, FLASH was used to merge the reads into complete CDR3 sequences, and MiTCR was used to assign the reads to V(D)J germline segments. VDJtools was used to compute clonal diversity as the inverse Simpson's index. In-frame sequences without a premature stop codon were defined as productive reads. TCRdb reanalyzed the raw reads on its own, using fastp at Q25 for trimming and MiXCR for clone calling, and kept in-frame beta chains. Every entry covers one CDR3 protein and lists the most common genes and DNA from its rows. The V and J calls follow TCRdb's processing rather than the paper's. This sample gives under 95,000 distinct CDR3 sequences in total; about three fifths of them show up just once. The top ten hold about 15% of the sample.

For this clonotype: Its binding antigen is unknown. Nothing much larger sits one base from this clone, and base qualities are not available.

This sequence was found in a man between 65 and 85 years old with non-small cell lung cancer. The chain is made from TRBV5-1 and TRBJ2-3; the D region is possibly TRBD1 or TRBD2, each matching across 5 bases. The sample comprised lung tumor tissue. The nucleotide sequence reads as follows: TGCGCCAGCAGCCGCCTCGGGGCCAGCACAGATACGCAGTATTTT. It specifies CASSRLGASTDTQYF.